The 20 T cell receptor beta chains in this list originate from one sample, sequenced in a study of T cells after yellow fever vaccination. TCRdb fed the 5' RACE reads into MiXCR, producing one record per CDR3 protein. The table has about 300,000 distinct CDR3 sequences, around 7% seen once. Sequenced material: PBMCs, taken about 49 days after the first yellow fever vaccination. Receptor source: a man younger than 30 who received the YFV17D yellow fever vaccine.

In its sample, this clonotype was seen many times. The chain joins TRBV11-2 to TRBJ2-7, with TRBD2 matching 9 bases. Germline V gives CDR1 SGHAT, CDR2 FQNNGV. The CDR3 is made up of 18 amino acids. Losses at the gene ends were 5 bases for V and 2 bases for J; bases not matched to a gene: 16. The CDR3: CASSPTGTSPYAAYEQYV. The DNA for the CDR3 is TGTGCCAGCAGCCCCACCGGGACTAGCCCCTATGCTGCCTACGAGCAGTACGTC.

The CDR3 nucleotides are TGTGCCAGCAGTTTATGGGACAGACACTACGAGCAGTACTTC. This gives the protein CASSLWDRHYEQYF. The chain recombines TRBV12-3 or TRBV12-4 with TRBJ2-7; the match to TRBD1 covers 7 bases. This CDR3 is built from 14 residues. V trimming: 2 bases; J trimming: 3 bases; junction bases outside the gene matches: 4.

There are a few counts of this clonotype. The chain carries TRBV7-9 and TRBJ2-2, with 8 bases identical to TRBD2. Germline assignment: CDR1 SEHNR and CDR2 FQNEAQ (reference sequence). CDR3 length: 17 amino acids. V gave up 2 bases and J gave up 4 bases; unmatched junction bases: 9. DNA of the CDR3: TGTGCCAGCAGCTTAAGGTGGCGGGGGGACCCCACCGGGGAGCTGTTTTTT. As protein: CASSLRWRGDPTGELFF.

This clonotype was seen at least ten times. The chain couples TRBV2 to TRBJ1-1; D not resolved. The germline V and J ends were trimmed by 7 bases and 1 base, with 16 bases remaining between them. Germline CDR1 reads SNHLY; CDR2 reads FYNNEI. The length of the CDR3 is 15 residues. Here the CDR3 DNA reads TGTGCCAGCAATCGCGAAAGGGCGGGGAACACTGAAGCTTTCTTT. Protein sequence: CASNRERAGNTEAFF.

This clonotype was found many times. The chain recombines TRBV7-3 with TRBJ2-1, with 13 bases lining up with TRBD2. The CDR3 loop spans 15 amino acids. The V gene end was trimmed by 5 bases and the J gene end by 12 bases; junction bases not matched to a gene: 10. CDR1 is SGHTA, CDR2 FQGTGA, per germline. The CDR3 is CASSTGLAGRLGQFF. CDR3 DNA sequence: TGTGCCAGCAGCACGGGACTAGCGGGGCGCTTGGGGCAGTTCTTC.

The chain combines TRBV28 with TRBJ2-1, with 13 bases lining up with TRBD2. Germline CDR1 MDHEN, CDR2 SYDVKM. V lost 7 bases to trimming and J lost 3 bases; unmatched junction nucleotides: 6. CDR3 length equals 16 residues. CDR3 loop: CASKTSGGAIYNEQFF. CDR3 DNA sequence: TGTGCCAGCAAAACTAGCGGGGGGGCCATCTACAATGAGCAGTTCTTC.

This clonotype was found a few times. This chain uses TRBV7-6 with TRBJ2-7; perhaps D is TRBD1 or TRBD2 (5 bases each). V shed 3 bases and J shed 0 bases, with 12 bases lying between them. Looked up from germline, CDR1 is SGHVS and CDR2 is FNYEAQ. The CDR3 is made up of 15 amino acids. The CDR3, as DNA: TGTGCCAGCAGCTTCGCTACGGGACCCTCCTACGAGCAGTACTTC. Amino acid sequence: CASSFATGPSYEQYF.

This clonotype was seen repeatedly, ten times or more. The V gene is TRBV12-3 or TRBV12-4, the J gene TRBJ1-3; D perhaps matches TRBD1 (5 bases). The CDR3 has 15 residues. V was trimmed by 6 bases and J by 0 bases, leaving 12 bases between them. The chain's CDR3 is CASSPDSSSGNTIYF. CDR3 nucleotide sequence: TGTGCCAGCAGCCCAGACAGTAGCTCTGGAAACACCATATATTTT.

This clonotype has just a few counts. The CDR3 bases are TGCAGTGCTCCCGGGACCCGACCCTACGAGCAGTACGTC. Amino acids: CSAPGTRPYEQYV. V and J are TRBV20-1 and TRBJ2-7, with D perhaps given as TRBD1 or TRBD2 (5 bases each). Germline CDR1 is DFQATT and CDR2 is SNEGSKA (reference sequence). Between the trimmed V and J ends, which lost 5 bases and 2 bases, there was a span of 13 bases. The CDR3 length is 13 residues.

The V call is TRBV7-2, the J call TRBJ2-1; unclear D gene. The V gene lost 1 base and the J gene lost 2 bases, with 6 bases spanning the gap. Germline V gives CDR1 SGHTA, CDR2 FQGNSA. The length of the CDR3 is 14 residues. The CDR3 reads CASSLVGPYNEQFF. The CDR3 coding sequence is TGTGCCAGCAGCTTAGTCGGCCCCTACAATGAGCAGTTCTTC.

The chain carries TRBV7-9 and TRBJ1-1; no reliable D call. The CDR3 has 14 residues. The V gene lost 0 bases and the J gene lost 1 base, with 6 bases spanning the gap. Germline CDR1 is SEHNR and CDR2 is FQNEAQ (reference sequence). In DNA, the CDR3 is TGTGCCAGCAGCTTAGCGGGCCAGAACACTGAAGCTTTCTTT. Its protein product is CASSLAGQNTEAFF.

This clonotype was picked up a small number of times. The chain combines TRBV7-6 with TRBJ1-2; no firm D call. Germline-derived CDR1 and CDR2 are SGHVS and FNYEAQ. Trimming left V 5 bases short and J 6 bases short, with 22 bases between. The CDR3 is 16 amino acids. CDR3 loop: CASSPWARDRMDGYTF. CDR3 sequence (DNA): TGTGCCAGCAGCCCCTGGGCCCGGGATAGGATGGATGGCTACACCTTC.

This clonotype was observed at least ten times. This rearrangement joins TRBV29-1 to TRBJ1-5, with 8 bases identical to TRBD1. The germline CDR1 and CDR2 sequences are SQVTM and ANQGSEA. The CDR3 is 13 residues long. V shed 6 bases and J 4 bases; nucleotides not matched to a gene: 5. The CDR3 spells CSVAGQENQPQHF. The CDR3 nucleotides are TGCAGCGTGGCGGGACAGGAGAATCAGCCCCAGCATTTT.

This clonotype occurred a few times. The rearrangement joins TRBV20-1 to TRBJ1-1; 7 nucleotides match TRBD1. Germline CDR1 DFQATT, CDR2 SNEGSKA (reference sequence). With V trimmed by 4 bases and J by 11 bases, 7 bases remained unmatched. This CDR3 comprises 11 residues. The CDR3 DNA is TGCAGTGCTACGCAGGGGGAGAGGGCTTTCTTT. This sequence encodes CSATQGERAFF.

In its sample, this clonotype was seen a few times. The chain recombines TRBV12-3 or TRBV12-4 with TRBJ1-5; possibly TRBD1 for D (5 bases). The CDR3 totals 17 residues. Trimming shortened V by 7 bases and J by 3 bases, and 22 bases separated the two germline ends. The CDR3, as DNA: TGTGCCAGCACCGCGAGGGTGGGGGACCTTTACAATCAGCCCCAGCATTTT. This encodes CASTARVGDLYNQPQHF.

This clonotype was seen only a few times. The CDR3 DNA follows: TGTGCCAGTAGTATTAGCGGGGGGGCCTACAATGAGCAGTTCTTC. Its protein is CASSISGGAYNEQFF. V and J are TRBV19 and TRBJ2-1, with 11 bases identical to TRBD2. Unmatched junction bases numbered 0, after V lost 3 bases and J lost 2 bases. Germline V gene sequence: CDR1 LNHDA, CDR2 SQIVND (reference sequence). This CDR3 comprises 15 residues.

This clonotype was counted between two and nine times. This chain uses TRBV25-1 with TRBJ1-5; perhaps TRBD1 as D (6 bases). Trimming shortened V by 7 bases and J by 2 bases, and 18 bases separated the two germline ends. Germline V gene data show CDR1 as MGHDK and CDR2 as SYGVNS. There are 16 residues in the CDR3. The CDR3 is CASKTGLRSGNQPQHF. The CDR3 DNA is TGTGCCAGCAAAACAGGGCTCCGTTCTGGCAATCAGCCCCAGCATTTT.

This chain connects TRBV2 to TRBJ1-2; the D is unclear. The ends were cut back, 1 base at V and 8 bases at J, with 17 bases in the middle. CDR1 is SNHLY, CDR2 FYNNEI, per germline. This CDR3 is built from 15 residues. In DNA form, the CDR3 reads TGTGCCAGCAGTGAAGGGGATCCCTTCTATGGAGGCTACACCTTC. It specifies CASSEGDPFYGGYTF.

This clonotype occurred many times. This chain connects TRBV5-1 to TRBJ1-1, with TRBD1 matching over 8 bases. CDR1 and CDR2 from the germline V gene are SGHRS and YFSETQ. The CDR3 contains 15 residues. After removal of 3 bases from V and 1 base from J, the junction contained 5 bases not matched to a gene. The CDR3 DNA is TGCGCCAGCAGCTCGACAGGGGCGAGGAACACTGAAGCTTTCTTT. Its protein is CASSSTGARNTEAFF.

V and J are TRBV11-2 and TRBJ2-1; D is uncertain. Germline lookup yields CDR1 SGHAT and CDR2 FQNNGV. Trimming removed 5 bases at V and 4 bases at J, with 12 bases between. The CDR3 extends over 14 amino acids. The chain's CDR3 is CASSPLRQYNEQFF. CDR3 sequence (DNA): TGTGCCAGCAGCCCGCTGCGACAATACAATGAGCAGTTCTTC.